A single sample gave rise to the 28 T cell receptor beta chains below, sequenced in a study of cytomegalovirus exposure and HLA in healthy donors. PCR involved 60 Vbeta and 13 Jbeta primers. Libraries were prepared by immunoSEQ multiplex PCR; TCRdb keeps only in-frame clonotypes and omits some of them. The top ten clones hold more than 1.5% of a sample with roughly 100,000 clones, 82% of them seen once. Sequencing used PBMCs. Receptor source: a man aged 50 to 60 in good health and CMV-seronegative.

This chain joins TRBV4-1 and TRBJ2-5, with no clear D. V was pared by 3 bases and J by 4 bases, with 15 bases between. CDR3 length: 15 amino acids. Germline loops: CDR1 MGHRA, CDR2 YSYEKL. The chain's CDR3 is CASSQSPSAGETQYF. CDR3 nucleotide sequence: TGCGCCAGCAGCCAGAGTCCTTCTGCAGGAGAGACCCAGTACTTC.

The gene calls are TRBV2 and TRBJ2-2, with 7 bases matching TRBD1. With V trimmed by 6 bases and J by 3 bases, 1 base remained unmatched. Germline V gene sequence: CDR1 SNHLY, CDR2 FYNNEI. The CDR3 is 13 residues long. The CDR3 DNA reads TGTGCCAGCAGACAGGGGTACACCGGGGAGCTGTTTTTT. Translating it yields CASRQGYTGELFF.

The rearrangement uses TRBV7-8 and TRBJ2-5, with D uncertain. Germline CDR1 SGHVS, CDR2 FQNEAQ. The CDR3 length is 13 residues. V lost 0 bases, J lost 1 base, and 3 bases lay in between. The CDR3 region is CASSLARQETQYF. The CDR3 nucleotides are TGTGCCAGCAGCTTAGCGCGCCAAGAGACCCAGTACTTC.

V usage is TRBV9 and J usage is TRBJ1-1; 8 bases match TRBD1. Unmatched junction bases numbered 12, after V lost 4 bases and J lost 7 bases. The V gene's germline CDR1 is SGDLS and CDR2 YYNGEE. This CDR3 has 15 residues. The CDR3 sequence is CASSPQGAPGLEAFF. Written as DNA, the CDR3 is TGTGCCAGCAGCCCCCAGGGGGCGCCCGGACTTGAAGCTTTCTTT. The whole variable domain, filled in from reference TRBV9 and TRBJ1-1, reads DSGVTQTPKHLITATGQRVTLRCSPRSGDLSVYWYQQSLDQGLQFLIQYYNGEERAKGNILERFSAQQFPDLHSELNLSSLELGDSALYFCASSPQGAPGLEAFFGQGTRLTVV.

The chain combines TRBV9 with TRBJ2-5; TRBD2 agrees at 10 bases. J lost 4 bases, V lost 3 bases, and 6 bases had no gene match. The CDR3 length is 15 residues. Germline CDR1 reads SGDLS; CDR2 reads YYNGEE. The CDR3 DNA reads as TGTGCCAGCAGCGCGACTAGCGGGTTAGTAGAGACCCAGTACTTC. Amino acid sequence: CASSATSGLVETQYF.

The chain links TRBV2 to TRBJ1-1; tentatively, D is TRBD1 (5 bases). The CDR3 consists of 15 residues. The V gene lost 6 bases and the J gene lost 1 base, with 15 bases spanning the gap. Per germline, CDR1 SNHLY and CDR2 FYNNEI. The CDR3: CASSSRRGGNTEAFF. CDR3 sequence (DNA): TGTGCCAGCAGCTCAAGACGGGGGGGGAACACTGAAGCTTTCTTT. Together with reference TRBV2 and TRBJ1-1, the CDR3 gives the full variable domain: EPEVTQTPSHQVTQMGQEVILRCVPISNHLYFYWYRQILGQKVEFLVSFYNNEISEKSEIFDDQFSVERPDGSNFTLKIRSTKLEDSAMYFCASSSRRGGNTEAFFGQGTRLTVV.

This clone appeared a few times. V is TRBV2 and J is TRBJ2-7; the D gene is possibly TRBD2 (7 bases). The V end was cut by 11 bases, the J end by 3 bases, with 14 bases between. The CDR3 has 12 residues. Germline V CDR1 and CDR2: SNHLY, FYNNEI. CDR3 loop: CAGGGEVYEQYF. In DNA, the CDR3 is TGTGCCGGAGGGGGGGAAGTCTACGAGCAGTACTTC.

For this clone: One end of the junction is discordant with germline, which a read error may explain. J is TRBJ1-1 and V is TRBV7-9; D uncertain. The CDR3 contains 11 residues. CDR1 is SEHNR and CDR2 is FQNEAQ in the germline V gene (reference sequence). The CDR3 DNA is TGTTCCAGCCGGGGTTACACTGAAGCTTTCTTT. Its translation: CSSRGYTEAFF.

This clone showed up just once. The V gene is TRBV2, the J gene TRBJ1-5; D is possibly TRBD1 (5 bases). This CDR3 has 14 amino acids. With 6 bases removed from V and 4 bases from J, the gap between germline ends came to 13 bases. CDR1 and CDR2 from the germline V gene are SNHLY and FYNNEI. CDR3 sequence (DNA): TGTGCCAGCAGCCGGAGCCAGGGAAATCAGCCCCAGCATTTT. Its protein product is CASSRSQGNQPQHF.

The J gene is TRBJ1-5, the V gene TRBV20-1; a possible D gene is TRBD1 (5 bases). The V and J ends lost 6 bases and 11 bases respectively, with 14 bases between them. The CDR3 sequence is 11 residues long. Germline CDR1 is DFQATT and CDR2 is SNEGSKA (reference sequence). The CDR3 region is CSARTDTAQHF. The CDR3 DNA sequence: TGCAGTGCGCGGACGGACACGGCCCAGCATTTT.

The rearrangement joins TRBV30 to TRBJ2-5; TRBD1 matches 8 bases. Matching the DNA end better, TRBJ2-7 makes the J call doubtful. CDR3 length: 16 residues. CDR1 and CDR2 (germline): GTSNPN, SVGIG (reference sequence). The CDR3 sequence is CAWSPPRTGNPYEQYF. CDR3 bases: TGTGCCTGGAGTCCCCCCCGGACAGGGAACCCCTACGAGCAGTACTTC.

The gene calls are TRBV30 and TRBJ1-3; TRBD1 is a possible D gene (6 bases). The V gene's germline CDR1 is GTSNPN and CDR2 SVGIG (reference sequence). V was trimmed by 7 bases and J by 0 bases, leaving 25 bases between them. The CDR3 runs 18 residues. The CDR3 region is CASRGGQFTPFSGNTIYF. For the CDR3, the DNA is TGTGCCTCACGGGGTGGACAGTTTACCCCCTTCTCTGGAAACACCATATATTTT.

This clone occurred a few times. The chain couples TRBV9 to TRBJ1-6, with a weak D call TRBD1 (6 bases). The germline V gene has CDR1 SGDLS and CDR2 YYNGEE. Trimming left V 3 bases short and J 9 bases short, with 13 bases between. The CDR3 totals 14 residues. CDR3: CASSAAGESSPLHF. The CDR3 DNA reads as TGTGCCAGCAGCGCCGCAGGGGAAAGTTCACCCCTCCACTTT.

The rearrangement uses TRBV2 and TRBJ2-2; D might be TRBD2 (7 bases). Germline-derived CDR1 and CDR2 are SNHLY and FYNNEI. The length of the CDR3 is 13 residues. Trimming cost V 6 bases and J 6 bases, with 11 bases left between them. CDR3 coding DNA: TGTGCCAGCAGGAGGGGGGGGCCCGGGGAGCTGTTTTTT. It is translated as CASRRGGPGELFF.

This chain links TRBV27 with TRBJ2-7, with D possibly matching TRBD2 (5 bases). Trimming stripped 2 bases from V and 0 bases from J, with 8 bases between. The germline gives CDR1 MNHEY, CDR2 SMNVEV (reference sequence). This CDR3 region has 14 residues. The DNA of the CDR3 is TGTGCCAGCAGTTTAGTAGGGAGCTCCTACGAGCAGTACTTC. Translated: CASSLVGSSYEQYF.

This chain links TRBV28 with TRBJ1-4; 8 bases are shared with TRBD1. The CDR3 spans 16 residues. The germline V gene encodes CDR1 MDHEN and CDR2 SYDVKM. J gave up 5 bases and V 3 bases, and 8 bases lay outside the gene matches. CDR3 bases: TGTGCCAGCAGTTTTTTTGGACAGGGCCAAAATGAAAAACTGTTTTTT. It yields the protein CASSFFGQGQNEKLFF. The whole variable domain, remainder taken from reference TRBV28 and TRBJ1-4, is DVKVTQSSRYLVKRTGEKVFLECVQDMDHENMFWYRQDPGLGLRLIYFSYDVKMKEKGDIPEGYSVSREKKERFSLILESASTNQTSMYLCASSFFGQGQNEKLFFGSGTQLSVL.

The rearrangement uses TRBV2 and TRBJ2-4; 14 bases agree with TRBD2. Losses at the gene ends were 4 bases for V and 0 bases for J; bases not matched to a gene: 5. The germline CDR1 and CDR2 sequences are SNHLY and FYNNEI. The CDR3 consists of 18 residues. CDR3 residues: CASSGTSGGYIAKNIQYF. In DNA form, the CDR3 reads TGTGCCAGCAGTGGGACTAGCGGGGGGTATATAGCCAAAAACATTCAGTACTTC.

This clone was observed a few times. V gene TRBV18 combines with J gene TRBJ2-4, with TRBD1 matching over 7 bases. The V and J ends lost 2 bases and 16 bases, in that order; junction bases with no gene match: 5. The CDR3 sequence is 11 residues long. The germline gives CDR1 KGHSH, CDR2 LQKENI. Here the CDR3 reads CASSPGTEHYF. In nucleotides, the CDR3 is TGTGCCAGCTCACCAGGGACAGAGCATTACTTC.

This chain links TRBV9 with TRBJ1-2; no clear D gene. V gave up 0 bases and J gave up 4 bases, with 10 bases separating them. Germline loops: CDR1 SGDLS, CDR2 YYNGEE. This CDR3 is 14 amino acids long. The CDR3 reads CASSVGGRTYGYTF. CDR3 sequence (DNA): TGTGCCAGCAGCGTAGGAGGCAGAACCTATGGCTACACCTTC. Full variable domain (remainder filled in from reference TRBV9 and TRBJ1-2): DSGVTQTPKHLITATGQRVTLRCSPRSGDLSVYWYQQSLDQGLQFLIQYYNGEERAKGNILERFSAQQFPDLHSELNLSSLELGDSALYFCASSVGGRTYGYTFGSGTRLTVV.

The rearrangement uses TRBV4-2 and TRBJ1-2; 9 bases are a match to TRBD1. With V trimmed by 5 bases and J by 2 bases, 6 bases remained unmatched. There are 15 residues in the CDR3. Germline CDR1 reads LGHNA; CDR2 reads YNFKEQ. CDR3: CASSAGTGRNYGYTF. The DNA for the CDR3 is TGTGCCAGCAGCGCCGGGACAGGGAGGAACTATGGCTACACCTTC.

This rearrangement joins TRBV19 to TRBJ2-3; D possibly corresponds to TRBD2 (6 bases). V was clipped by 7 bases and J by 8 bases, with 16 bases between them. Germline lookup yields CDR1 LNHDA and CDR2 SQIVND (reference sequence). The CDR3 extends over 13 amino acids. Here the CDR3 DNA reads TGTGCCAGTACCAAGAGGGCGGGGCGTACGCAGTATTTT. Its protein is CASTKRAGRTQYF.

The chain employs TRBV13 and TRBJ1-3; TRBD1 agrees at 7 bases. CDR3 length: 17 amino acids. Germline V CDR1 and CDR2: PRHDT, FYEKMQ (reference sequence). The V gene end was trimmed by 5 bases and the J gene end by 2 bases; junction bases not matched to a gene: 12. CDR3 nucleotides: TGTGCCAGCAGCCAAAGACAGGGTAGGTCTCCTGGAAACACCATATATTTT. This sequence encodes CASSQRQGRSPGNTIYF.

The chain couples TRBV5-1 to TRBJ2-2; TRBD1 matches at 8 bases. Germline loops: CDR1 SGHRS, CDR2 YFSETQ. The CDR3 extends over 15 amino acids. V was clipped by 6 bases and J by 1 base; unmatched bases: 5. Here the CDR3 DNA reads TGCGCCAGCATCCCGGGACAGGTGAACACCGGGGAGCTGTTTTTT. Its translation is CASIPGQVNTGELFF.

The J gene is TRBJ2-7, the V gene TRBV5-1; D is unresolved. V lost 2 bases, J lost 4 bases, and 13 bases lay in between. CDR1 is SGHRS and CDR2 is YFSETQ in the germline V gene. The CDR3 has 14 amino acids. The CDR3 loop is CASSFGTRSYEQYF. For the CDR3, the DNA is TGCGCCAGCAGCTTCGGCACAAGGAGTTACGAGCAGTACTTC.

V is TRBV30 and J is TRBJ1-6; a weak D match, TRBD1 (5 bases). The ends were cut back, 5 bases at V and 10 bases at J, with 15 bases in the middle. The CDR3 covers 13 residues. The V gene's germline CDR1 is GTSNPN and CDR2 SVGIG (reference sequence). CDR3 protein: CAWGGDSQSPLHF. CDR3 nucleotide sequence: TGTGCCTGGGGCGGGGACTCTCAATCACCCCTCCACTTT.

J is TRBJ1-5 and V is TRBV19; tentative D call: TRBD1 (5 bases). V was trimmed by 7 bases and J by 1 base, leaving 8 bases between them. This CDR3 region has 13 residues. The germline gives CDR1 LNHDA, CDR2 SQIVND (reference sequence). The CDR3 nucleotides are TGTGCCAGTACAGCAGGGAGCAATCAGCCCCAGCATTTT. This encodes CASTAGSNQPQHF.

This clone was counted between two and nine times. The CDR3 spells CASSFRGSPLHF. In DNA, the CDR3 is TGTGCCAGCAGCTTCAGAGGTTCACCCCTCCACTTT. The chain employs TRBV5-4 and TRBJ1-6, with no clear D. The V and J ends lost 2 bases and 9 bases respectively, with 6 bases between them. This CDR3 spans 12 amino acids. Germline V gene sequence: CDR1 SGHNT, CDR2 YYREEE (reference sequence).

Here the CDR3 DNA reads TGTGCCAGCAGTCCGGGACAACGAAAGTCAACCGGGGAGCTGTTTTTT. Amino acids: CASSPGQRKSTGELFF. This chain joins TRBV6-6 and TRBJ2-2; a possible D gene is TRBD1 (6 bases). Germline CDR1 reads MNHNY; CDR2 reads SVGAGI (reference sequence). The V gene lost 5 bases and the J gene lost 5 bases, with 18 bases spanning the gap. The CDR3 is 16 residues long.